What follows are 26 T cell receptor beta chains derived from one specimen sequenced in a study of spatial heterogeneity in lung cancer. Time point given: blood at routine non-recurrence follow-up after resection. Material for sequencing was whole RNA from tumor, nontumor lung or frozen PBMC, left unsorted. One entry per CDR3 protein results from TCRdb running MiXCR on the 5' RACE reads. This table holds about 50,000 distinct CDR3 sequences, roughly 8.1% found once. Specimen: PBMCs, collected at follow-up. Receptors originate from a female donor with early-stage non-small cell lung cancer.

This clonotype has a count of ten or more. J is TRBJ1-2 and V is TRBV11-2; D unclear. V gave up 1 base and J gave up 3 bases, with 6 bases separating them. Germline values: CDR1 SGHAT, CDR2 FQNNGV. The CDR3 consists of 13 residues. The CDR3 DNA is TGTGCCAGCAGCTTAGGGACGGACTATGGCTACACCTTC. Translation gives CASSLGTDYGYTF.

The rearrangement uses TRBV4-3 and TRBJ2-5, with 7 positions matching TRBD2. The CDR3 is made up of 18 amino acids. V lost 2 bases and J lost 3; bases outside the gene matches: 15. Germline V gives CDR1 LGHNA, CDR2 YSLEER. The DNA of the CDR3 is TGCGCCAGCAGCCAACTCCCTAGCGGTACCGGTAGGGAAGAGACCCAGTACTTC. Translation: CASSQLPSGTGREETQYF.

The chain links TRBV6-2 or TRBV6-3 to TRBJ2-6; D is perhaps TRBD1 or TRBD2 (7 bases each). Between the trimmed V and J ends, which lost 6 bases and 4 bases, there was a span of 28 bases. CDR3 length: 20 amino acids. Germline V lookup: CDR1 MNHEY, CDR2 SVGEGT. CDR3 residues: CASRPKAGTDFHLGANVLTF. The CDR3, as DNA: TGTGCCAGCAGACCCAAAGCGGGGACAGACTTCCATCTGGGGGCCAACGTCCTGACTTTC.

This clonotype has at least ten counts. The genes are TRBV30 and TRBJ2-5, with D uncertain. This CDR3 has 13 residues. Germline lookup yields CDR1 GTSNPN and CDR2 SVGIG (reference sequence). V lost 2 bases to trimming and J lost 5 bases, with 12 bases between them. The CDR3 is CAWSWGTRETQYF. CDR3 DNA sequence: TGTGCCTGGAGTTGGGGAACTCGGGAGACCCAGTACTTC.

The rearrangement joins TRBV19 to TRBJ1-2; D remains ambiguous. V lost 5 bases to trimming and J lost 7 bases, with 14 bases between them. Germline-derived CDR1 and CDR2 are LNHDA and SQIVND (reference sequence). The CDR3 covers 13 residues. The CDR3 protein is CASSPQSSIGYTF. The CDR3 DNA reads TGTGCCAGTAGTCCCCAATCCTCAATTGGCTACACCTTC.

The rearrangement links TRBV7-3 to TRBJ2-3; 7 nucleotides match TRBD1. Looked up from germline, CDR1 is SGHTA and CDR2 is FQGTGA. The CDR3 covers 16 residues. Unmatched junction bases numbered 8, after V lost 5 bases and J lost 0 bases. CDR3 protein: CASSPGTVRSTDTQYF. CDR3 sequence (DNA): TGTGCCAGCAGCCCCGGGACAGTGCGAAGCACAGATACGCAGTATTTT.

The sample holds many counts of this clonotype. The rearrangement links TRBV7-3 to TRBJ2-7; D is unclear. Germline loops: CDR1 SGHTA, CDR2 FQGTGA. V dropped 1 base and J dropped 1 base, with 8 bases sitting between them. CDR3 length equals 14 residues. The CDR3 sequence: CASSLRPASYEQYF. CDR3 coding DNA: TGTGCCAGCAGCTTAAGGCCAGCTTCCTACGAGCAGTACTTC.

This clonotype was detected many times. The rearrangement links TRBV6-5 to TRBJ2-7; 7 bases match TRBD1. Germline V gene lookup returns CDR1 MNHEY and CDR2 SVGAGI. The CDR3 covers 15 residues. J lost 0 bases, V lost 0 bases, and 2 bases had no gene match. Here the CDR3 DNA reads TGTGCCAGCAGTTACTCGTCAGGGGGCTCCTACGAGCAGTACTTC. This sequence encodes CASSYSSGGSYEQYF.

V and J are TRBV7-3 and TRBJ2-7, with 7 bases aligning to TRBD2. Trimming at V came to 5 bases and at J to 1 base, leaving 5 bases not matched to a gene. The CDR3 runs 14 residues. Per germline, CDR1 SGHTA and CDR2 FQGTGA. The CDR3 DNA sequence: TGTGCCAGCAGCCCGGGGCGGGGGTCCTACGAGCAGTACTTC. Translation gives CASSPGRGSYEQYF.

This clonotype has a count of ten or more. The CDR3 nucleotides are TGTGCCACCAGCAGGCTAGCGGGGGGTATAGATACGCAGTATTTT. It yields the protein CATSRLAGGIDTQYF. The rearrangement uses TRBV15 and TRBJ2-3; TRBD2 aligns across 11 bases. With 3 bases clipped from V and 5 bases from J, the junction kept 4 bases outside the gene matches. Germline-derived CDR1 and CDR2 are LNHNV and YYDKDF (reference sequence). The CDR3 spans 15 residues.

At least ten counts were recorded for this clonotype. The chain has TRBV5-1 and TRBJ1-2; 12 bases match TRBD1. From germline, CDR1 is SGHRS and CDR2 YFSETQ. This CDR3 has 16 residues. J lost 3 bases, V lost 0 bases, and 3 bases had no gene match. CDR3 residues: CASSLEGTGGDYGYTF. The DNA for the CDR3 is TGCGCCAGCAGCTTGGAAGGGACAGGGGGCGACTATGGCTACACCTTC.

The sample holds many counts of this clonotype. The genes are TRBV6-6 and TRBJ1-2; 9 bases are shared with TRBD1. V shed 8 bases, J shed 5 bases, and the junction held 3 bases outside the gene matches. Germline V lookup: CDR1 MNHNY, CDR2 SVGAGI (reference sequence). The CDR3 is made up of 12 amino acids. CDR3 loop: CASGDRDYGYTF. In DNA form, the CDR3 reads TGTGCCAGCGGGGACAGGGATTATGGCTACACCTTC.

This clonotype was counted many times. The chain links TRBV20-1 to TRBJ2-2; 9 positions match TRBD1. The CDR3 is 18 amino acids. Germline assignment: CDR1 DFQATT and CDR2 SNEGSKA (reference sequence). The junction had 16 bases not matched to a gene; V was cut back by 5 bases and J by 3 bases. CDR3 region: CSADAGQGRGLDTGELFF. The CDR3 DNA reads TGCAGTGCTGACGCGGGACAGGGTCGAGGGTTGGACACCGGGGAGCTGTTTTTT.

This clonotype came up a few times. The J gene is TRBJ1-5, the V gene TRBV20-1; D remains unclear. Trimming shortened V by 3 bases and J by 3 bases, and 9 bases separated the two germline ends. The CDR3 loop spans 13 amino acids. Germline V lookup: CDR1 DFQATT, CDR2 SNEGSKA (reference sequence). The CDR3 nucleotides read TGCAGTGCTAGGGAGGGCCCCAATCAGCCCCAGCATTTT. It translates to CSAREGPNQPQHF.

In DNA, the CDR3 is TGCAGTGCTAGACCAGGACTAGCGGGGGGTCCAGATACGCAGTATTTT. It specifies CSARPGLAGGPDTQYF. The chain couples TRBV20-1 to TRBJ2-3, with TRBD2 matching 14 bases. CDR3 length: 16 amino acids. The V gene end was trimmed by 2 bases and the J gene end by 4 bases; junction bases not matched to a gene: 5. Germline V CDR1 and CDR2: DFQATT, SNEGSKA (reference sequence).

This clonotype was recorded a few times. This chain uses TRBV20-1 with TRBJ1-1, with a tentative D call TRBD1 (6 bases). Germline-derived CDR1 and CDR2 are DFQATT and SNEGSKA (reference sequence). The CDR3 sequence is 15 residues long. The germline V and J ends were trimmed by 0 bases and 4 bases, with 15 bases remaining between them. This chain's CDR3 is CSARDPQQGSTEAFF. The CDR3 DNA follows: TGCAGTGCTAGAGATCCCCAACAGGGCTCCACTGAAGCTTTCTTT.

The chain links TRBV27 to TRBJ1-2; TRBD1 is a possible D gene (6 bases). This CDR3 region has 14 residues. Trimming stripped 2 bases from V and 7 bases from J, with 14 bases between. The germline gives CDR1 MNHEY, CDR2 SMNVEV (reference sequence). The CDR3 here is CASSLKFTGIGYTF. The CDR3 bases are TGTGCCAGCAGTTTAAAATTTACAGGGATTGGCTACACCTTC.

This clonotype was found many times. V gene TRBV20-1 combines with J gene TRBJ2-6; D is undetermined. Trimming cost V 3 bases and J 0 bases, with 6 bases left between them. CDR3 length equals 14 residues. Germline CDR1 reads DFQATT; CDR2 reads SNEGSKA (reference sequence). DNA for the CDR3: TGCAGTGCTAGTAAGGGCTCTGGGGCCAACGTCCTGACTTTC. It specifies CSASKGSGANVLTF.

V usage is TRBV19 and J usage is TRBJ2-1, with 7 bases aligning to TRBD2. Germline V gives CDR1 LNHDA, CDR2 SQIVND (reference sequence). V was pared by 6 bases and J by 7 bases, with 0 bases of the junction left unmatched. The CDR3 length is 11 residues. The CDR3 nucleotides are TGTGCCAGTAGACTAGCGAATGAGCAGTTCTTC. It codes for CASRLANEQFF.

The chain carries TRBV2 and TRBJ1-5, with D perhaps matching TRBD1 (5 bases). This CDR3 has 15 amino acids. The germline gives CDR1 SNHLY, CDR2 FYNNEI. With 1 base removed from V and 5 bases from J, the gap between germline ends came to 12 bases. CDR3 amino acids: CASSEETGGDQPQHF. CDR3 DNA sequence: TGTGCCAGCAGTGAAGAAACAGGTGGGGATCAGCCCCAGCATTTT.

In this sample, this clonotype turned up many times. The rearrangement uses TRBV11-2 and TRBJ1-6; D ambiguous. The germline CDR1 and CDR2 sequences are SGHAT and FQNNGV. V was trimmed by 5 bases and J by 8 bases, leaving 16 bases between them. CDR3 size: 15 residues. The CDR3 bases are TGTGCCAGCAGCCCAACTTGGACCGTGTATTCACCCCTCCACTTT. This gives the protein CASSPTWTVYSPLHF.

There are a few counts of this clonotype. The J gene is TRBJ1-2, the V gene TRBV28; D unclear. V dropped 6 bases and J dropped 8 bases, with 13 bases sitting between them. The CDR3 contains 12 residues. Germline V lookup: CDR1 MDHEN, CDR2 SYDVKM. The CDR3 loop is CASSRRLGGYTF. CDR3 nucleotides: TGTGCCAGCAGCCGTCGACTAGGAGGCTACACCTTC.

In its sample, this clonotype was seen many times. The chain joins TRBV7-6 to TRBJ2-1, with D unclear. Looked up from germline, CDR1 is SGHVS and CDR2 is FNYEAQ. This CDR3 region has 13 residues. The V gene lost 4 bases and the J gene lost 7 bases, with 11 bases spanning the gap. The CDR3 loop reads CASSSEARNEQFF. CDR3 nucleotides: TGTGCCAGCAGCTCCGAAGCGAGGAATGAGCAGTTCTTC.

This clonotype was observed many times. V and J are TRBV6-5 and TRBJ2-1, with TRBD1 identical over 11 bases. Unmatched junction bases numbered 6, after V lost 5 bases and J lost 6 bases. This CDR3 has 15 amino acids. Per germline, CDR1 MNHEY and CDR2 SVGAGI. The chain's CDR3 is CASSPGTGGINEQFF. The CDR3 region has the DNA TGTGCCAGCAGTCCCGGGACAGGGGGAATCAATGAGCAGTTCTTC.

In its sample, this clonotype was seen a few times. The CDR3 sequence: CASSVGRGNPYEQYF. CDR3 DNA: TGTGCCAGCAGCGTAGGCAGGGGGAATCCCTACGAGCAGTACTTC. V usage is TRBV9 and J usage is TRBJ2-7; the match to TRBD1 covers 7 bases. Per germline, CDR1 SGDLS and CDR2 YYNGEE. The CDR3 is 15 residues long. V shed 0 bases, J shed 2 bases, and the junction held 5 bases outside the gene matches. The variable domain in full, with the rest retrieved from reference TRBV9 and TRBJ2-7, is DSGVTQTPKHLITATGQRVTLRCSPRSGDLSVYWYQQSLDQGLQFLIQYYNGEERAKGNILERFSAQQFPDLHSELNLSSLELGDSALYFCASSVGRGNPYEQYFGPGTRLTVT.

This clonotype has just a few counts. The J gene is TRBJ2-7, the V gene TRBV18; D is perhaps TRBD1 (6 bases). CDR1 and CDR2 (germline): KGHSH, LQKENI. The CDR3 runs to 13 residues. Trimming pared 9 bases from V and 1 base from J, leaving 13 bases between. DNA for the CDR3: TGTGCCAGTCTGTCAGGGGTGTCCTACGAGCAGTACTTC. Protein product: CASLSGVSYEQYF.